A single sample gave rise to the 14 T cell receptor beta chains below, sequenced in a study of beta chain features in type 1 diabetes. Expressed TCRB transcripts were sequenced, since all the RNA that had been isolated was reverse transcribed. Only in-frame clones appear in the TCRdb table, and some are missing; sequencing was by immunoSEQ multiplex PCR. Of about 350,000 clones listed, about 20% are singletons. Sequences were obtained from naive CD4+ T cells from blood. The receptors were sampled from a woman in her late teens or twenties in good health.

The J gene is TRBJ2-7, the V gene TRBV30; TRBD2 matches 14 bases. V gave up 1 base and J gave up 3 bases; unmatched junction bases: 5. There are 16 residues in the CDR3. From germline, CDR1 is GTSNPN and CDR2 SVGIG (reference sequence). The CDR3 spells CAWSGWGLAGDYEQYF. CDR3 DNA: TGTGCCTGGAGTGGGTGGGGACTAGCGGGGGACTACGAGCAGTACTTC.

This clone has only a few counts. The gene calls are TRBV5-1 and TRBJ2-1; D may be TRBD2 (6 bases). The germline V and J ends were trimmed by 6 bases and 10 bases, with 26 bases remaining between them. CDR1 and CDR2 (germline): SGHRS, YFSETQ. The CDR3 sequence is 16 residues long. The CDR3 DNA is TGCGCCAGCACCCTCTTAATTGGGCGGGGCCCCGCGGAGCAGTTCTTC. Translating gives CASTLLIGRGPAEQFF.

The V gene is TRBV5-6, the J gene TRBJ2-5, with TRBD2 matching over 8 bases. V dropped 4 bases and J dropped 3; count of bases not matched to a gene: 5. The CDR3 consists of 14 residues. CDR1 and CDR2 (germline): SGHDT, YYEEEE. CDR3 nucleotides: TGTGCCAGCAGCCCGGGGGGGCTGGAAGAGACCCAGTACTTC. This codes for CASSPGGLEETQYF.

This clone occurred a few times. The rearrangement uses TRBV5-4 and TRBJ2-1; D is undetermined. CDR3 length: 16 residues. Germline V gene data show CDR1 as SGHNT and CDR2 as YYREEE (reference sequence). Trimming shortened V by 3 bases and J by 4 bases, and 17 bases separated the two germline ends. The chain's CDR3 is CASSSQAPSLYNEQFF. The CDR3 coding sequence is TGTGCCAGCAGCTCACAAGCGCCGAGCTTATACAATGAGCAGTTCTTC.

With regard to this clone: The sample holds other DNA sequences that translate to the same CDR3. The chain joins TRBV9 to TRBJ1-1, with unresolved D. Germline V gives CDR1 SGDLS, CDR2 YYNGEE. CDR3 length: 14 amino acids. V was cut by 0 bases and J by 1 base, with 7 bases left in between. The CDR3 region is CASSVATGNTEAFF. CDR3 sequence (DNA): TGTGCCAGCAGCGTAGCTACGGGGAACACTGAAGCTTTCTTT. The full variable domain, in which reference TRBV9 and TRBJ1-1 provide the parts outside the CDR3, is DSGVTQTPKHLITATGQRVTLRCSPRSGDLSVYWYQQSLDQGLQFLIQYYNGEERAKGNILERFSAQQFPDLHSELNLSSLELGDSALYFCASSVATGNTEAFFGQGTRLTVV.

This chain joins TRBV5-1 and TRBJ2-3; TRBD1 agrees at 8 bases. In germline, CDR1 is SGHRS, CDR2 YFSETQ. The CDR3 length is 15 residues. Trimming cost V 4 bases and J 0 bases; bases outside gene matches: 4. The CDR3: CASSNGQGSTDTQYF. The CDR3 nucleotides are TGCGCCAGCAGCAACGGACAGGGTAGCACAGATACGCAGTATTTT.

The gene calls are TRBV5-6 and TRBJ1-4; D gene unclear. V was clipped by 6 bases and J by 8 bases, with 17 bases between them. This CDR3 region has 14 residues. Germline CDR1 and CDR2: SGHDT and YYEEEE. The CDR3 coding sequence is TGTGCCAGCAACCCTGGCGGGGAATCGGAAAAACTGTTTTTT. This translates into CASNPGGESEKLFF. The full variable domain, its missing parts supplied by reference TRBV5-6 and TRBJ1-4, is DAGVTQSPTHLIKTRGQQVTLRCSPKSGHDTVSWYQQALGQGPQFIFQYYEEEERQRGNFPDRFSGHQFPNYSSELNVNALLLGDSALYLCASNPGGESEKLFFGSGTQLSVL.

In this sample, this clone turned up a few times. The chain links TRBV30 to TRBJ2-7; D is perhaps TRBD2 (6 bases). Trimming took 7 bases from V and 0 from J, leaving 10 bases between them. The germline gives CDR1 GTSNPN, CDR2 SVGIG (reference sequence). The CDR3 is made up of 12 amino acids. The CDR3, as DNA: TGTGCCTACTCGGGACTCTCCTACGAGCAGTACTTC. Its protein is CAYSGLSYEQYF.

This sequence joins TRBV5-4 and TRBJ1-5, with D perhaps TRBD1 (5 bases). Germline values: CDR1 SGHNT, CDR2 YYREEE (reference sequence). Trimming removed 2 bases from V and 4 bases from J, with 19 bases in between. The CDR3 spans 17 residues. The CDR3 DNA follows: TGTGCCAGCAGCTTAAACAGGACGAGGGACTCTAATCAGCCCCAGCATTTT. Translated, it gives CASSLNRTRDSNQPQHF.

This clone has just a few counts. This chain joins TRBV18 and TRBJ1-2; the match to TRBD1 covers 7 bases. The CDR3 is 14 amino acids. V lost 3 bases to trimming and J lost 8 bases; unmatched junction nucleotides: 9. Germline CDR1 and CDR2: KGHSH and LQKENI. This CDR3 reads CASSPLEGAEGYTF. In nucleotides, the CDR3 is TGTGCCAGCTCACCCCTCGAGGGGGCGGAGGGCTACACCTTC.

This clone was recorded a few times. The J gene is TRBJ2-3, the V gene TRBV30, with 11 bases aligning to TRBD1. The V gene's germline CDR1 is GTSNPN and CDR2 SVGIG (reference sequence). CDR3 length: 13 residues. The V segment lost 3 bases and the J segment 5 bases; nucleotides outside the gene matches: 1. CDR3 sequence (DNA): TGTGCCTGGAGGGACAGGGGGCTAGATACGCAGTATTTT. Translated, it gives CAWRDRGLDTQYF.

This clone was recorded a few times. V is TRBV5-1 and J is TRBJ2-7; D unresolved. CDR3 length: 13 residues. Looked up from germline, CDR1 is SGHRS and CDR2 is YFSETQ. V was pared by 5 bases and J by 6 bases, with 15 bases between. The chain's CDR3 is CASSFTHGGEQYF. The CDR3 DNA follows: TGCGCCAGCAGTTTTACCCACGGCGGCGAGCAGTACTTC.

The rearrangement links TRBV28 to TRBJ2-7; 8 bases map to TRBD2. The CDR3 has 15 residues. Germline trimming cut 6 bases from V and 6 bases from J; bases unmatched to any gene: 13. In germline, CDR1 is MDHEN, CDR2 SYDVKM. CDR3 in amino acids: CASSGPGLGLVEQYF. CDR3 nucleotide sequence: TGTGCCAGCAGCGGGCCGGGACTAGGACTAGTCGAGCAGTACTTC.

The V call is TRBV2, the J call TRBJ1-5; 8 bases align to TRBD1. The junction had 6 bases not matched to a gene; V was cut back by 11 bases and J by 3 bases. The CDR3 extends over 13 amino acids. Germline CDR1 SNHLY, CDR2 FYNNEI. In nucleotides, the CDR3 is TGTGCCGGCGGACAGGGTACCAATCAGCCCCAGCATTTT. Translation gives CAGGQGTNQPQHF.